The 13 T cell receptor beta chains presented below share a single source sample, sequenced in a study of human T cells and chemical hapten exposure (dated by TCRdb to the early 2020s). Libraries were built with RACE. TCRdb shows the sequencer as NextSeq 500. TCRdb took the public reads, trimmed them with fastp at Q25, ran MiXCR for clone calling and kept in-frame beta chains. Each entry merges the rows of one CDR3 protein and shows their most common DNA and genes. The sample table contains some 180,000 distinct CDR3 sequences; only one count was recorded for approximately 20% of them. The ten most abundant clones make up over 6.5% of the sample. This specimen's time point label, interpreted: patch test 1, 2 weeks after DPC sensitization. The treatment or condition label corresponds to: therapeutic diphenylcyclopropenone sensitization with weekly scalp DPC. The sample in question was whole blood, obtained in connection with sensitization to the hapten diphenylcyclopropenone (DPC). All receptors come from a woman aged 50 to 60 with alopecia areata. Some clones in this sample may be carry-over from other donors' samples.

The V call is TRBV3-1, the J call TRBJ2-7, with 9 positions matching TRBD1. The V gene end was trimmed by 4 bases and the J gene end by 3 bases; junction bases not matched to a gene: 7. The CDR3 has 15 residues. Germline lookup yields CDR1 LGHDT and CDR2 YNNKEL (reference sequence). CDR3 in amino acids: CASSPTEDRGYEQYF. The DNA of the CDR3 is TGTGCCAGCAGCCCTACTGAGGACAGGGGCTACGAGCAGTACTTC.

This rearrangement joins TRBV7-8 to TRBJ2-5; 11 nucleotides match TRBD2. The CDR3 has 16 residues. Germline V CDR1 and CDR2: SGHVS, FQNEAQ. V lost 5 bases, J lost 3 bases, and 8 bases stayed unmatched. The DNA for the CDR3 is TGTGCCAGCAGCGCCTGGGGGACTAGCGGCGAAGAGACCCAGTACTTC. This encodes CASSAWGTSGEETQYF.

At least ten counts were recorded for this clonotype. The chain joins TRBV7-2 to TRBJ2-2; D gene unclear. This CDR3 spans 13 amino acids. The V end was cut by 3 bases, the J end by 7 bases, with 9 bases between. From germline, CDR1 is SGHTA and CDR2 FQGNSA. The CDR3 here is CASSFGPFGELFF. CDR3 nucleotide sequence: TGTGCCAGCAGCTTCGGTCCCTTCGGGGAGCTGTTTTTT.

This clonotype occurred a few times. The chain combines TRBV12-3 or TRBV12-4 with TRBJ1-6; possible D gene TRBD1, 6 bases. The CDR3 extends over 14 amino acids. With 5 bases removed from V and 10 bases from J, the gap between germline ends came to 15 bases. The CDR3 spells CASSITGSKSPLHF. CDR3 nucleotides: TGTGCCAGCAGTATTACAGGGTCCAAATCACCCCTCCACTTT.

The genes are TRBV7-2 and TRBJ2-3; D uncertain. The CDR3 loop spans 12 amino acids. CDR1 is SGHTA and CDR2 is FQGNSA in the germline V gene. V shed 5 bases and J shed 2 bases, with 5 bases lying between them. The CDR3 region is CASSPNTDTQYF. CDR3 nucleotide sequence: TGTGCCAGCAGCCCTAACACAGATACGCAGTATTTT.

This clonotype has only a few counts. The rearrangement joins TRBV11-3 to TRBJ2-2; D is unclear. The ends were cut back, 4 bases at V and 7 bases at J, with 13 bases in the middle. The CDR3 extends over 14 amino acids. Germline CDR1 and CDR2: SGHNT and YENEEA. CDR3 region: CASSSGPPLGELFF. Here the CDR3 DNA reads TGTGCCAGCAGCTCAGGACCCCCTCTCGGGGAGCTGTTTTTT.

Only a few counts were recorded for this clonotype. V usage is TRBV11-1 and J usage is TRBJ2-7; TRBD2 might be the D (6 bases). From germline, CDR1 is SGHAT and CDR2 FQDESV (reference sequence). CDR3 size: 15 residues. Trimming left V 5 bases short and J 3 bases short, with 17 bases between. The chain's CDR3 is CASSPLGTSSYEQYF. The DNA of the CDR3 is TGTGCCAGCAGCCCGCTCGGAACTAGCAGCTACGAGCAGTACTTC.

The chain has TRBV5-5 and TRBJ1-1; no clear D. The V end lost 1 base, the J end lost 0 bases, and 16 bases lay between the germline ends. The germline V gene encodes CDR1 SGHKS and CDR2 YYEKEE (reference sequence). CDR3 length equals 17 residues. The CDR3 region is CASSLIFGLSMNTEAFF. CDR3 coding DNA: TGTGCCAGCAGCTTGATTTTCGGGTTAAGTATGAACACTGAAGCTTTCTTT. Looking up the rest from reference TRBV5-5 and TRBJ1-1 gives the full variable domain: DAGVTQSPTHLIKTRGQQVTLRCSPISGHKSVSWYQQVLGQGPQFIFQYYEKEERGRGNFPDRFSARQFPNYSSELNVNALLLGDSALYLCASSLIFGLSMNTEAFFGQGTRLTVV.

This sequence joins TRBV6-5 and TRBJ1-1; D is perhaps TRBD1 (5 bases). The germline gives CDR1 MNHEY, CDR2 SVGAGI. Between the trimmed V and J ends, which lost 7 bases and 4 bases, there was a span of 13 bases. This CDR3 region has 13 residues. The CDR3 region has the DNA TGTGCCAGCAAGGTCGGTGGGGCCACTGAAGCTTTCTTT. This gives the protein CASKVGGATEAFF.

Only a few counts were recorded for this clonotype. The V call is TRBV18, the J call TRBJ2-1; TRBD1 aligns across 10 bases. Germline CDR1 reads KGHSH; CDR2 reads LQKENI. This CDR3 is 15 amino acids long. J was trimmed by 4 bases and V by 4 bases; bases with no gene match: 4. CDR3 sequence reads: CASSLGTGDYNEQFF. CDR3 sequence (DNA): TGTGCCAGCTCACTAGGGACAGGGGATTACAATGAGCAGTTCTTC.

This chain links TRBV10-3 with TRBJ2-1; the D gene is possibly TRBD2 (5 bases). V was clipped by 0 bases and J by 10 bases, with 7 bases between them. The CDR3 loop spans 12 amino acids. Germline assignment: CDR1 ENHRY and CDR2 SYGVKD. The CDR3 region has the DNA TGTGCCATCAGTGAGTCGCGGGCCGAGCAGTTCTTC. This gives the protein CAISESRAEQFF.

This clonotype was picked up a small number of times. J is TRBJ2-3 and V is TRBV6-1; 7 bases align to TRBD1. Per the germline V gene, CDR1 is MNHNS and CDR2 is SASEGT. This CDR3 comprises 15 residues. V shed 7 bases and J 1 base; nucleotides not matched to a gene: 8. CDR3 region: CASTPTGVGTDTQYF. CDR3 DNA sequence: TGTGCCAGCACCCCAACAGGGGTTGGCACAGATACGCAGTATTTT.

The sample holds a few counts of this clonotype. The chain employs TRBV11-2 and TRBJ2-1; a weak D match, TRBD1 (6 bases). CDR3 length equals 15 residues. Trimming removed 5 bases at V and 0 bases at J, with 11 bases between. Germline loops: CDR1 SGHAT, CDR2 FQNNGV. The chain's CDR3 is CASSQGSRSYNEQFF. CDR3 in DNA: TGTGCCAGCAGCCAGGGGTCCCGCTCCTACAATGAGCAGTTCTTC.